The next 8 T cell receptor beta chains were all read from a single sample in a study of CD8 T cells in ankylosing spondylitis. The study, taken as a whole, reports: Seemingly distinctive of ankylosing spondylitis blood was a TCR beta motif formed by eight highly homologous variants.

TCRdb analysed the 5' RACE reads with MiXCR anew, one entry per CDR3 protein. The table has hundreds of thousands of distinct CDR3 sequences, more than 15% seen once. Their specific antigens are unknown. The sequenced sample consisted of blood, either unsorted or a sorted T cell fraction (not recorded which). These receptors all stem from a male donor with ankylosing spondylitis.

The chain uses TRBV11-2 and TRBJ1-2; TRBD1 agrees at 9 bases. The CDR3 sequence is 13 residues long. Trimming removed 8 bases from V and 5 bases from J; junction bases left unmatched: 6. Germline CDR1 reads SGHAT; CDR2 reads FQNNGV. This chain's CDR3 is CASGGDREYGYTF. CDR3 in DNA: TGTGCCAGCGGCGGGGACAGGGAGTATGGCTACACCTTC.

The chain recombines TRBV15 with TRBJ2-7; TRBD2 agrees at 11 bases. Germline V gives CDR1 LNHNV, CDR2 YYDKDF (reference sequence). This CDR3 is built from 15 residues. V dropped 6 bases and J dropped 4; count of bases not matched to a gene: 8. This CDR3 is CATRVTTSGTYEQYF. The CDR3 DNA reads as TGTGCCACCAGGGTGACGACTAGCGGGACATACGAGCAGTACTTC.

In its sample, this clonotype was seen many times. The gene calls are TRBV29-1 and TRBJ1-1; no clear D. There are 11 residues in the CDR3. CDR1 SQVTM and CDR2 ANQGSEA come from the germline V gene. The V end lost 4 bases, the J end lost 2 bases, and 5 bases lay between the germline ends. CDR3: CSVVANTEAFF. The CDR3 DNA sequence: TGCAGCGTTGTGGCTAACACTGAAGCTTTCTTT. Full variable domain (outside the CDR3, taken from reference TRBV29-1 and TRBJ1-1): SAVISQKPSRDICQRGTSLTIQCQVDSQVTMMFWYRQQPGQSLTLIATANQGSEATYESGFVIDKFPISRPNLTFSTLTVSNMSPEDSSIYLCSVVANTEAFFGQGTRLTVV.

This chain connects TRBV28 to TRBJ1-2; 9 bases are a match to TRBD1. The CDR3 extends over 14 amino acids. Trimming cost V 5 bases and J 4 bases; bases outside gene matches: 5. Germline V gene sequence: CDR1 MDHEN, CDR2 SYDVKM. The DNA of the CDR3 is TGTGCCAGCAGTAAGGGACAGGGAATCTATGGCTACACCTTC. It specifies CASSKGQGIYGYTF.

The chain couples TRBV20-1 to TRBJ2-3; unclear D gene. CDR1 and CDR2 (germline): DFQATT, SNEGSKA (reference sequence). CDR3 length: 13 amino acids. The V end was cut by 0 bases, the J end by 6 bases, with 10 bases between. CDR3 nucleotides: TGCAGTGCTAGAGATCCCGCAGCGGATACGCAGTATTTT. The encoded protein is CSARDPAADTQYF.

This clonotype has more than one count but fewer than ten. The J gene is TRBJ1-5, the V gene TRBV6-1; D gene ambiguous. The germline CDR1 and CDR2 sequences are MNHNS and SASEGT. The CDR3 loop spans 13 amino acids. The V and J ends lost 7 bases and 5 bases respectively, with 12 bases between them. The CDR3 here is CASTERRHQPQHF. CDR3 bases: TGTGCCAGCACGGAAAGGAGGCATCAGCCCCAGCATTTT.

The V call is TRBV6-1, the J call TRBJ1-1, with TRBD1 as a possible D gene (5 bases). The length of the CDR3 is 12 residues. Trimming removed 3 bases at V and 14 bases at J, with 16 bases between. The V gene's germline CDR1 is MNHNS and CDR2 SASEGT. CDR3 loop: CASSEGRGSFFF. CDR3 bases: TGTGCCAGCAGTGAGGGGCGGGGCAGTTTCTTCTTT.

The V and J genes are TRBV7-3 and TRBJ1-1, with D possibly matching TRBD1 (5 bases). Trimming pared 4 bases from V and 8 bases from J, leaving 14 bases between. This CDR3 comprises 13 residues. Looked up from germline, CDR1 is SGHTA and CDR2 is FQGTGA. The CDR3 loop reads CASSSGTGREAFF. CDR3 nucleotide sequence: TGTGCCAGCAGCTCAGGGACCGGGCGAGAAGCTTTCTTT.